The T cell receptor beta chain under discussion was sequenced for a study of persistence of HIV-infected CD4 T cells (dated by TCRdb to about 2020). About the full investigation: CMV- and HIV-1 Gag-responding CD4+ T cells were isolated from ART-treated individuals so that antigen-driven clonal expansion of HIV-1-infected cells could be examined. Cross-participant TCR cluster analysis included 8 or 9 participants for CMV and about seven participants for Gag. Apart from a couple of participants who underwent leukapheresis at a single time point, peripheral blood samples of up to roughly 200 mL were collected from participants at multiple time points. The median time participants had been on suppressive ART was eight to nine years. TCRbeta sequencing assessed the clonality of all cells in each sorted population, while proviral sequencing assessed the clonality of infected cells.

On this clone: This clone's antigen is unknown. It has no much larger one-base neighbor in the sample; base qualities were not kept.

The immunoSEQ hsTCRB assay version 4 in survey mode was used to sequence TCRbeta repertoires from genomic DNA. For TCRbeta sequencing, genomic DNA was diluted to approximately 10 ng/uL, with up to 1 ug used per sample. In the source study's methods: TCRbeta data analysis was done in ImmunoSeq Analyzer 3.0, and diversity was calculated on productive nucleotide rearrangements. Lower-bound TCR diversity was estimated with the improved Chao index, and clonality with the Gini coefficient using the Immunarch R package. Different nucleotide rearrangements encoding the same CDR3beta amino acid sequence were counted as distinct clonotypes. Differential abundance analysis found TCRbeta sequences that were significantly enriched in antigen-responding cells compared with anti-CD3/anti-CD28-activated cells. GLIPH2 clustered TCRs by predicted peptide-MHC specificity, both within individual participants and across merged participant data sets. Imported from immuneACCESS, the table was reduced by TCRdb to in-frame sequences with V and J called. These copies leave out some clones; in studies compared against another copy, an unresolved V gene accounts for under half, and the cause of the remainder is not known. That table gives V, J and clone size, and the DNA gave D and trimming. The sample table lists tens of thousands of clones, about 77% of them with a count of one. The ten biggest clones cover more than 1.5% of the sample.

For this chain, trimming is 5 bases at the V end and 7 bases at the J end, and the number of junction bases without a gene match is 10. The CDR3, cysteine through phenylalanine, is 15 amino acids long. The DNA shown is the 45-base CDR3, in frame from base 1. Based on the germline V gene, the CDR1 and CDR2 sequences are SGHNT and YENEEA. In light of the paper, this sample's treatment or condition label describes: suppressive antiretroviral therapy. A pool of overlapping 15-mer peptides from HIV-1 Gag, at 0.9 to 1 ug per peptide per mL, was used to stimulate the cells. Memory CD4+ T cells that did not respond, being CD40L-negative, CD69-negative and CD45RO-high, were sorted as memory populations depleted of antigen-responding cells. Participants were HIV-1-infected adults who started suppressive ART during chronic infection. Plasma HIV-1 RNA had been undetectable (below 50 copies/mL) in participants for at least 4 years. To be included, participants needed a CD4+ T cell count above 400 cells/uL and a positive CMV serology. Before stimulation, PBMCs were isolated using density centrifugation and then depleted of CD8+ T cells. For around 19 hours, the CD8-depleted PBMCs were stimulated with anti-CD28/CD49d costimulation, a CD40-blocking antibody, and enfuvirtide to prevent new infections. Cells were sorted on a Beckman Coulter MoFlo Legacy or XDP sorter, with propidium iodide excluding dead cells. The QIAamp DNA Mini Kit was used for genomic DNA extraction from samples above one million cells, and the Quick-DNA Microprep Kit was used otherwise.

Overall study results and their limits: Antigen-responding cells were enriched for degenerate expanded CDR3beta sequences, which suggests convergent selection of CD4+ responses to CMV and Gag. Bulk TCR analyses could not be limited to the rare CMV-responding cells that actually contained HIV-1 proviruses. Within the same sorted populations, TCR oligoclonality correlated with proviral oligoclonality. TCRbeta richness in CMV- and Gag-responding cells was significantly lower than in anti-CD3/anti-CD28-responding cells; CMV-responding cells had higher oligoclonality than CD3/CD28-stimulated and Gag-responding cells. The study involved few individuals and tested only a limited range of antigens.

The material was CD4+ T cells sorted from PBMCs after approximately 18-hour stimulation, obtained from a patient who received antiretroviral therapy. Read against the paper, the sample's cell subset or site label means: CD40L-CD69- CD45RO-high memory CD4 T cells not responding to Gag peptides. The sequence derives from an adult man with HIV who was CMV-seropositive. The chain uses TRBV11-3 and TRBJ2-1; 8 junctional bases match TRBD1. In nucleotides, the sequence is TGTGCCAGCAGCCTCACAGGGGGGAATGAGAATGAGCAGTTCTTC. It specifies CASSLTGGNENEQFF.